The 14 T cell receptor beta chains in this list originate from one sample, sequenced in a study of glioma-infiltrating T cells. Using RNA template, CDR3s of TCR alpha and beta were amplified with iRepertoire arm-PCR. TCRdb re-called the multiplex PCR reads with MiXCR, one entry per CDR3 protein. Counted here are tens of thousands of distinct CDR3 sequences, about 23% occurring once; the ten biggest clones make up around 7%. The sequenced sample was glioma tissue, nonneoplastic brain tissue, or PBMCs (not recorded which). Receptor source: a human donor with low-grade glioma or glioblastoma, undergoing nonglioma brain surgery, or in good health (not recorded which).

The V call is TRBV19, the J call TRBJ1-1, with no clear D. Between the trimmed V and J ends, which lost 4 bases and 3 bases, there was a span of 15 bases. The germline V gene encodes CDR1 LNHDA and CDR2 SQIVND (reference sequence). This CDR3 has 15 amino acids. CDR3 sequence: CASSNAFGPYTEAFF. CDR3 DNA sequence: TGTGCCAGTAGTAACGCTTTCGGTCCTTACACTGAAGCTTTCTTT.

This clonotype was detected only a few times. The rearrangement uses TRBV5-5 and TRBJ1-5; perhaps TRBD1 as D (6 bases). Looked up from germline, CDR1 is SGHKS and CDR2 is YYEKEE (reference sequence). CDR3 length equals 17 residues. The V and J ends lost 0 bases and 0 bases respectively, with 13 bases between them. The CDR3: CASSLGQGTYSNQPQHF. In DNA form, the CDR3 reads TGTGCCAGCAGCTTGGGCCAGGGGACTTATAGCAATCAGCCCCAGCATTTT.

This clonotype was observed a few times. This chain uses TRBV12-3 or TRBV12-4 with TRBJ2-7; D call uncertain. The CDR3 loop spans 14 amino acids. The V gene lost 6 bases and the J gene lost 4 bases, with 16 bases spanning the gap. CDR3 sequence (DNA): TGTGCCAGCAGCCCCCGTGGGGTTAGGTACGAGCAGTACTTC. The encoded protein is CASSPRGVRYEQYF.

Relative to its sample, this clonotype is medium-sized. CDR3 region: CASSPGQGYEQYF. In nucleotides, the CDR3 is TGTGCCAGCAGTCCGGGACAGGGATACGAGCAGTACTTC. The gene calls are TRBV27 and TRBJ2-7; TRBD1 agrees at 9 bases. Losses at the gene ends were 5 bases for V and 4 bases for J; bases not matched to a gene: 3. CDR1 and CDR2 (germline): MNHEY, SMNVEV (reference sequence). The CDR3 consists of 13 residues.

This clonotype has a count of ten or more. The chain recombines TRBV10-2 with TRBJ1-2, with 8 nucleotides matching TRBD1. V shed 7 bases and J 4 bases; nucleotides not matched to a gene: 8. The germline CDR1 and CDR2 sequences are WSHSY and SAAADI. This CDR3 comprises 14 residues. The CDR3 protein is CASNRQGKGYGYTF. CDR3 sequence (DNA): TGCGCCAGCAATCGACAGGGGAAGGGCTATGGCTACACCTTC.

The V gene is TRBV5-1, the J gene TRBJ2-1; 9 nucleotides line up with TRBD2. CDR1 SGHRS and CDR2 YFSETQ come from the germline V gene. V dropped 3 bases and J dropped 7; count of bases not matched to a gene: 11. The CDR3 length is 16 residues. The CDR3: CASSSTLSGRGNEQFF. CDR3 nucleotide sequence: TGCGCCAGCAGCTCGACCCTTAGCGGGAGAGGGAATGAGCAGTTCTTC.

Regarding this clonotype: A much bigger clone sits one base away, suggesting this may be a read error. No conserved phenylalanine or tryptophan is present at the end of the CDR3, so a read error is the likely explanation. The chain has TRBV9 and TRBJ2-1, with unresolved D. Germline V gene lookup returns CDR1 SGDLS and CDR2 YYNGEE. The CDR3 has 11 residues. V was clipped by 0 bases and J by 12 bases, with 7 bases between them. The CDR3 sequence: CASSVGPRQFC. CDR3 nucleotides: TGTGCCAGCAGCGTAGGTCCGAGGCAGTTCTGC.

This clonotype was observed at least ten times. J is TRBJ2-1 and V is TRBV20-1; TRBD2 aligns across 8 bases. V trimming: 1 base; J trimming: 4 bases; junction bases outside the gene matches: 3. Germline V gene sequence: CDR1 DFQATT, CDR2 SNEGSKA (reference sequence). CDR3 length: 14 residues. For the CDR3, the DNA is TGCAGTGCTAGAGCGGGACTAGGATACAATGAGCAGTTCTTC. Translating gives CSARAGLGYNEQFF.

This clonotype was seen at least ten times. This chain joins TRBV27 and TRBJ2-5; no clear D gene. The CDR3 consists of 11 residues. Germline CDR1 and CDR2: MNHEY and SMNVEV (reference sequence). V was clipped by 5 bases and J by 7 bases, with 8 bases between them. CDR3 bases: TGTGCCAGCAGTCCCAGAGGGACCCAGTACTTC. It specifies CASSPRGTQYF.

About this clonotype itself: One base away lies a much larger clone, so this may be a sequencing read error. The V and J genes are TRBV20-1 and TRBJ2-2; possible D gene TRBD2, 7 bases. Per germline, CDR1 DFQATT and CDR2 SNEGSKA (reference sequence). CDR3 length equals 16 residues. The CDR3 loop is CSVRGGGRGSTGELFF. Here the CDR3 DNA reads TGCAGTGTTAGAGGGGGGGGGAGGGGGAGCACCGGGGAGCTGTTTTTT.

This clonotype showed up just a few times. The chain has TRBV12-3 or TRBV12-4 and TRBJ1-2, with D perhaps matching TRBD1 (5 bases). V lost 6 bases and J lost 8, with 22 bases in between. There are 15 residues in the CDR3. The chain's CDR3 is CASRGWGGTTFGYTF. The CDR3 DNA is TGTGCCAGCAGGGGGTGGGGGGGAACAACGTTCGGCTACACCTTC.

This clonotype appeared a few times. As DNA, the CDR3 is TGTGCCAGCAGTCTCACTCGGGAGACCCAGTACTTC. This sequence encodes CASSLTRETQYF. This rearrangement joins TRBV12-3 or TRBV12-4 to TRBJ2-5, with no clear D. The CDR3 sequence is 12 residues long. V shed 5 bases and J shed 5 bases, with 9 bases lying between them.

About this clonotype itself: This clone may be a read error of a much larger clone one base away. This chain connects TRBV4-1 to TRBJ2-1; tentatively, D is TRBD2 (5 bases). Trimming pared 2 bases from V and 4 bases from J, leaving 9 bases between. The CDR3 runs to 14 residues. The germline CDR1 and CDR2 sequences are MGHRA and YSYEKL. The CDR3 bases are TGCGCCAGCAGCCAAAGACTAAGATACAATGAGCAGTTCTTC. Protein: CASSQRLRYNEQFF.

At least ten counts were recorded for this clonotype. This sequence joins TRBV7-2 and TRBJ1-3; D remains unclear. The V end was cut by 3 bases, the J end by 0 bases, with 9 bases between. Germline CDR1 SGHTA, CDR2 FQGNSA. The length of the CDR3 is 15 residues. CDR3 coding DNA: TGTGCCAGCAGCTTGTACACTTTCTCTGGAAACACCATATATTTT. Its protein product is CASSLYTFSGNTIYF.